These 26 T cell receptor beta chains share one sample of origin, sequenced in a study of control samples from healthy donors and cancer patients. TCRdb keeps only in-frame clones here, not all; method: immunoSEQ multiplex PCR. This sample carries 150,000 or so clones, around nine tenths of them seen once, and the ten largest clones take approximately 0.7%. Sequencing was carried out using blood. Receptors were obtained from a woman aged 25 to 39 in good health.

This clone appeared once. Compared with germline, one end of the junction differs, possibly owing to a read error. CDR3 sequence: CASRLQGTLFVNF. The DNA of the CDR3 is TGTGCCAGCAGACTACAGGGAACCCTGTTCGTTAACTTT. J is TRBJ1-1 and V is TRBV11-2; tentatively, D is TRBD1 (6 bases). The CDR3 length is 13 residues. Germline values: CDR1 SGHAT, CDR2 FQNNGV.

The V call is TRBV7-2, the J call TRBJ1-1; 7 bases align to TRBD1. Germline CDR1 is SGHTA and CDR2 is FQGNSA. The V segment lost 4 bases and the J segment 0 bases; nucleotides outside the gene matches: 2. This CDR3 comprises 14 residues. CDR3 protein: CTSSSGTVNTEAFF. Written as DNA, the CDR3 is TGTACCAGCAGCTCGGGGACAGTGAACACTGAAGCTTTCTTT.

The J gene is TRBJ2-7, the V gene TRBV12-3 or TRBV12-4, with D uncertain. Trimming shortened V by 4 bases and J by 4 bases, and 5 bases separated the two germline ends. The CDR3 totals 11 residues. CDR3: CASSSRYEQYF. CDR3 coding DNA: TGTGCCAGCAGTTCGCGTTACGAGCAGTACTTC.

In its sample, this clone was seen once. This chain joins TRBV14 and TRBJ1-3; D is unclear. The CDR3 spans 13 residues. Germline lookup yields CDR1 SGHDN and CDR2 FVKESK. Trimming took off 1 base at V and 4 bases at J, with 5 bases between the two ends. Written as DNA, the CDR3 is TGTGCCAGCAGCCAAGTTTCAGGAAACACCATATATTTT. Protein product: CASSQVSGNTIYF.

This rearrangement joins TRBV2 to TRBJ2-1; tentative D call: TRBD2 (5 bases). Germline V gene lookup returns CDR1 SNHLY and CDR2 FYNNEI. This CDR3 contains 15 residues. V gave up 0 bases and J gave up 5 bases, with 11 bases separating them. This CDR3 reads CASSEAPGYDNEQFF. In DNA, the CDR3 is TGTGCCAGCAGTGAAGCACCGGGGTACGACAATGAGCAGTTCTTC.

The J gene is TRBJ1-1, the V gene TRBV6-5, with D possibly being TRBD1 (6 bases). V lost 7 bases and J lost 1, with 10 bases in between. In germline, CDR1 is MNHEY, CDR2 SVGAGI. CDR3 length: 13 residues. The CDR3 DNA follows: TGTGCCAGCAAGAAGGGGGAGAACACTGAAGCTTTCTTT. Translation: CASKKGENTEAFF.

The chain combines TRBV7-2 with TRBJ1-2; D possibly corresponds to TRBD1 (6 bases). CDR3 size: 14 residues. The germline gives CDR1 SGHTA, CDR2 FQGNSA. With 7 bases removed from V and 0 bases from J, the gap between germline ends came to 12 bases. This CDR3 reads CASNSGAPNYGYTF. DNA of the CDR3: TGTGCCAGCAACTCGGGGGCCCCTAACTATGGCTACACCTTC.

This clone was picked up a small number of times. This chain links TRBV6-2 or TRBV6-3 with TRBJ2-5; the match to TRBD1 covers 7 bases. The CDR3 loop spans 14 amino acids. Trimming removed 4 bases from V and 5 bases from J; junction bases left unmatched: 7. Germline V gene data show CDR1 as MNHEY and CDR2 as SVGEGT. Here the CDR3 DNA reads TGTGCCAGCAGTTTGGGGACAGAGGTTGAGACCCAGTACTTC. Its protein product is CASSLGTEVETQYF.

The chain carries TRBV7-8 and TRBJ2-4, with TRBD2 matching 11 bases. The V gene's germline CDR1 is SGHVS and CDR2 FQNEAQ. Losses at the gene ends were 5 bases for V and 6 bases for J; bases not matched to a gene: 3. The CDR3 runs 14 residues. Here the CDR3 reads CASSELAGGNIQYF. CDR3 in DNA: TGTGCCAGCAGCGAGCTAGCGGGAGGAAACATTCAGTACTTC.

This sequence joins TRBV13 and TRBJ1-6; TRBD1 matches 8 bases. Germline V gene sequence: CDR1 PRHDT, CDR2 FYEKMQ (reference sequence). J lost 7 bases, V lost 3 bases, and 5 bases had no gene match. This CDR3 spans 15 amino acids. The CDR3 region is CASSFWTGINSPLHF. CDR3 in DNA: TGTGCCAGCAGCTTCTGGACAGGGATCAATTCACCCCTCCACTTT. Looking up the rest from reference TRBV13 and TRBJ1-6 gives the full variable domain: AAGVIQSPRHLIKEKRETATLKCYPIPRHDTVYWYQQGPGQDPQFLISFYEKMQSDKGSIPDRFSAQQFSDYHSELNMSSLELGDSALYFCASSFWTGINSPLHFGNGTRLTVT.

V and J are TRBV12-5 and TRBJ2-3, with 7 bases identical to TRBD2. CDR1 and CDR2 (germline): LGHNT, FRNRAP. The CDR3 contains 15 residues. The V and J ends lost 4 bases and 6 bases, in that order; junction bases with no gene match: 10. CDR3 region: CASGSSGWEGDTQYF. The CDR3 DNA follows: TGTGCTAGTGGTTCTAGCGGATGGGAGGGGGATACGCAGTATTTT.

The CDR3 coding sequence is TGCAGCGTTGAAACTAGCGGGTACAATGAGCAGTTCTTC. Protein sequence: CSVETSGYNEQFF. The gene calls are TRBV29-1 and TRBJ2-1; 9 bases agree with TRBD2. The CDR3 is made up of 13 amino acids. Germline CDR1 is SQVTM and CDR2 is ANQGSEA. V lost 2 bases, J lost 4 bases, and 0 bases stayed unmatched.

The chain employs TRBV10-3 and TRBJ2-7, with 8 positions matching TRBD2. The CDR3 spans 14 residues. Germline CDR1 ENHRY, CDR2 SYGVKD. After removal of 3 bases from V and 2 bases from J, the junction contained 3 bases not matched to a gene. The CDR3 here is CAISEIAGTYEQYF. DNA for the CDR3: TGTGCCATCAGTGAAATAGCGGGAACCTACGAGCAGTACTTC.

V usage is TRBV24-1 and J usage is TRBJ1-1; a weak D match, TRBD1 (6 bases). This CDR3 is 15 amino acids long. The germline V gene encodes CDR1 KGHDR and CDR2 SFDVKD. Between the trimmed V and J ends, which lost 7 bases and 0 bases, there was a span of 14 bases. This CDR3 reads CATRSGAAVNTEAFF. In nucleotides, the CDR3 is TGTGCCACCAGGTCGGGGGCTGCCGTGAACACTGAAGCTTTCTTT.

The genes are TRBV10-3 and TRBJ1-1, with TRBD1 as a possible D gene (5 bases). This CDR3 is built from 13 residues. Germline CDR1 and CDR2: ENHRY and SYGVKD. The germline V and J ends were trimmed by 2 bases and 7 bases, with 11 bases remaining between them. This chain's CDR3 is CAISEEDTDEAFF. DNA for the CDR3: TGTGCCATCAGTGAGGAGGACACAGATGAAGCTTTCTTT.

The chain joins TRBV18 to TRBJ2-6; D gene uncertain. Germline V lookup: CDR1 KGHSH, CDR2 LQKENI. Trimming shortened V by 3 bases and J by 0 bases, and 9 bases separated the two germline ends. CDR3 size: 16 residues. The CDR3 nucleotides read TGTGCCAGCTCACCTCGAGGCAACTCTGGGGCCAACGTCCTGACTTTC. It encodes CASSPRGNSGANVLTF.

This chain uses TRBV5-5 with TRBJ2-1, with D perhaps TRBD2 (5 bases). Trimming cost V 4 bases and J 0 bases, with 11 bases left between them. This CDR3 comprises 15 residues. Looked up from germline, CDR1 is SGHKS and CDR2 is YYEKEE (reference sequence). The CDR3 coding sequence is TGTGCCAGCAGCCCCGGGATCAGCTCCTACAATGAGCAGTTCTTC. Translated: CASSPGISSYNEQFF. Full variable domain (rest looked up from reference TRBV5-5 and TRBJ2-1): DAGVTQSPTHLIKTRGQQVTLRCSPISGHKSVSWYQQVLGQGPQFIFQYYEKEERGRGNFPDRFSARQFPNYSSELNVNALLLGDSALYLCASSPGISSYNEQFFGPGTRLTVL.

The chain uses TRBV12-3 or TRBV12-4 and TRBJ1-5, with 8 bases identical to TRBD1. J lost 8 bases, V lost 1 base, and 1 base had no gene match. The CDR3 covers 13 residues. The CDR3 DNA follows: TGTGCCAGCAGTTTAGGACAGGGGAAGCCCCAGCATTTT. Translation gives CASSLGQGKPQHF.

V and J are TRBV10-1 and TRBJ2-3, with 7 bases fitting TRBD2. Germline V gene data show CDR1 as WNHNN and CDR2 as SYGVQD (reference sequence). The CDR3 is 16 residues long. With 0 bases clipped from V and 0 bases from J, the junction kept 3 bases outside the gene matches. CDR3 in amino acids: CASSESLAASTDTQYF. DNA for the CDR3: TGCGCCAGCAGTGAGTCTCTAGCGGCTAGCACAGATACGCAGTATTTT.

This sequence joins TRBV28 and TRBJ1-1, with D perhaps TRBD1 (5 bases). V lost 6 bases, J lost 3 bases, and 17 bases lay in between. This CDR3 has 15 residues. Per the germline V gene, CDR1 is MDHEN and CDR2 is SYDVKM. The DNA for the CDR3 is TGTGCCAGCAGGGGGGACGGAGGTGAGCACACTGAAGCTTTCTTT. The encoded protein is CASRGDGGEHTEAFF.

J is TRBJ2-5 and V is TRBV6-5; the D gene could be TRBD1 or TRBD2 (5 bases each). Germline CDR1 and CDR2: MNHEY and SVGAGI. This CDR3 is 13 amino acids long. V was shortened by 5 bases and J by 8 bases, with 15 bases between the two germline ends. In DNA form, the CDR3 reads TGTGCCAGCAGTCCGGGACCGATGGAAACCCAGTACTTC. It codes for CASSPGPMETQYF.

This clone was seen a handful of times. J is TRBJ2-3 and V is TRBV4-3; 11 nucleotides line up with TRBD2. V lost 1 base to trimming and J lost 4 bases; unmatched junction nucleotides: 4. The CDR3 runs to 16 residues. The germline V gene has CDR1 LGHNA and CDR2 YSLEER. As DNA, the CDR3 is TGCGCCAGCAGCCAAGCGCTAGCGGGAGGAGCAGATACGCAGTATTTT. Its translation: CASSQALAGGADTQYF.

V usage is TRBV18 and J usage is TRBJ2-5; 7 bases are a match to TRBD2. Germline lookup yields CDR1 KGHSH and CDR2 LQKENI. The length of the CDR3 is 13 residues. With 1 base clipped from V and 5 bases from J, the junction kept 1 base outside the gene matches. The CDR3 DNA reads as TGTGCCAGCTCACCACAGGGAGGGGAGACCCAGTACTTC. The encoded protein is CASSPQGGETQYF.

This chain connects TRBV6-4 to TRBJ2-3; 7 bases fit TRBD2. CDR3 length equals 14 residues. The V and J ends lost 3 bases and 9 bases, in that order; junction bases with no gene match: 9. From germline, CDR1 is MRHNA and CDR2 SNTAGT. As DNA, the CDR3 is TGTGCCAGCAGTGAATCGGGGGGTATCGTCACGCAGTATTTT. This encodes CASSESGGIVTQYF.

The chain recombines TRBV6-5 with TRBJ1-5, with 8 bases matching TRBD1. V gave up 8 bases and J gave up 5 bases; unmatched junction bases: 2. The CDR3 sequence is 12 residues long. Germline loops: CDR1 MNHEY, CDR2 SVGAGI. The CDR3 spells CASGTGHQPQHF. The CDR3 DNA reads TGTGCCAGCGGGACAGGTCATCAGCCCCAGCATTTT.

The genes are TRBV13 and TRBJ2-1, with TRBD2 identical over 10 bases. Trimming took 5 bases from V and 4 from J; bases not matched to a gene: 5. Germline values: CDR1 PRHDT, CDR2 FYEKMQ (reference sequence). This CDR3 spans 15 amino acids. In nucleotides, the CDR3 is TGTGCCAGCAGCCCCACTAGCGGGATATACAATGAGCAGTTCTTC. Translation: CASSPTSGIYNEQFF. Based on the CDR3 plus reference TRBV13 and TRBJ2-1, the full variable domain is AAGVIQSPRHLIKEKRETATLKCYPIPRHDTVYWYQQGPGQDPQFLISFYEKMQSDKGSIPDRFSAQQFSDYHSELNMSSLELGDSALYFCASSPTSGIYNEQFFGPGTRLTVL.